This T cell receptor (beta chain) was obtained from a study of T cells in Graves' hyperthyroidism and ophthalmopathy. Amplification of TCR beta CDR3 regions used RNA as the template. TCR CDR3 underwent first-round RT-PCR with the HTBI primer set. TCRdb re-analysed the multiplex PCR reads in MiXCR, keeping a single row per CDR3 protein. The sample lists a few hundred thousand distinct CDR3 sequences; approximately 18% were seen once. The CDR3 runs 13 residues. The germline CDR1 and CDR2 sequences are PRHDT and FYEKMQ (reference sequence). The V gene lost 8 bases and the J gene lost 4 bases, with 9 bases spanning the gap. This clonotype was seen at least ten times.

Sequencing input: blood. V usage is TRBV13 and J usage is TRBJ1-6; TRBD1 might be the D (5 bases). The sequence derives from a woman in her thirties or forties with Graves' ophthalmopathy. The CDR3 DNA is TGTGCCAGCGGGACCGCTTATAATTCACCCCTCCACTTT. This codes for CASGTAYNSPLHF.